Listed here are 10 T cell receptor beta chains from one sample, sequenced in a study of blood T cell repertoires in COVID-19. TCRdb's table, derived via immunoSEQ multiplex PCR, lists solely in-frame clones and lacks some. The data show 200,000 to 250,000 clones, around 80% seen once. Specimen: peripheral blood. The receptors were gathered from an elderly woman with acute or convalescent COVID-19.

The gene calls are TRBV19 and TRBJ1-2; 8 positions match TRBD1. Germline V gene lookup returns CDR1 LNHDA and CDR2 SQIVND (reference sequence). Trimming cost V 6 bases and J 8 bases; bases outside gene matches: 11. This CDR3 comprises 14 residues. CDR3 residues: CASRETGVIEGYTF. CDR3 sequence (DNA): TGTGCCAGTAGAGAGACAGGGGTAATTGAGGGCTACACCTTC.

The CDR3 DNA reads TGTGCCAGCAGACCCGGGGGGGGTACCTATGGCTACACCTTC. Its translation is CASRPGGGTYGYTF. The chain joins TRBV6-4 to TRBJ1-2, with D perhaps matching TRBD1 (5 bases). This CDR3 comprises 14 residues. V was cut by 6 bases and J by 4 bases, with 15 bases left in between. The germline gives CDR1 MRHNA, CDR2 SNTAGT.

This clone was seen only once. One junction end disagrees with the germline gene, perhaps due to a read error. The chain combines TRBV19 with TRBJ2-5; TRBD1 agrees at 11 bases. CDR3 length: 15 amino acids. Germline lookup yields CDR1 LNHDA and CDR2 SQIVND (reference sequence). CDR3 sequence: CASSGTGGNQKTQYF. Written as DNA, the CDR3 is TGTGCCAGTTCCGGGACAGGGGGTAACCAAAAGACCCAGTACTTC. The variable domain in full, with the rest retrieved from reference TRBV19 and TRBJ2-5, is DGGITQSPKYLFRKEGQNVTLSCEQNLNHDAMYWYRQDPGQGLRLIYYSQIVNDFQKGDIAEGYSVSREKKESFPLTVTSAQKNPTAFYLCASSGTGGNQKTQYFGPGTRLLVL.

The V gene is TRBV19, the J gene TRBJ2-2; 8 bases match TRBD1. Unmatched junction bases numbered 2, after V lost 5 bases and J lost 0 bases. Germline V gives CDR1 LNHDA, CDR2 SQIVND (reference sequence). CDR3 length equals 15 residues. The CDR3 nucleotides read TGTGCCAGTAGTTACAGGGGGACGAACACCGGGGAGCTGTTTTTT. Translating gives CASSYRGTNTGELFF.

The chain is built from TRBV7-2 and TRBJ1-6; no definite D call. Germline lookup yields CDR1 SGHTA and CDR2 FQGNSA. V lost 2 bases, J lost 8 bases, and 7 bases lay in between. This CDR3 comprises 13 residues. CDR3 nucleotides: TGTGCCAGCAGCTTATCGGGATATTCACCCCTCCACTTT. Its translation is CASSLSGYSPLHF.

The V call is TRBV11-2, the J call TRBJ2-1, with D unresolved. V gave up 0 bases and J gave up 9 bases, with 9 bases separating them. Germline values: CDR1 SGHAT, CDR2 FQNNGV. CDR3 size: 13 residues. The CDR3 spells CASSLDLVGEQFF. In nucleotides, the CDR3 is TGTGCCAGCAGCTTAGATCTAGTTGGTGAGCAGTTCTTC.

The chain is built from TRBV12-5 and TRBJ2-5; the D gene is possibly TRBD2 (6 bases). Germline V gene data show CDR1 as LGHNT and CDR2 as FRNRAP. Trimming removed 1 base from V and 4 bases from J, with 13 bases in between. The length of the CDR3 is 15 residues. The CDR3 loop is CASGLAGLGGETQYF. DNA for the CDR3: TGTGCTAGTGGTTTGGCAGGCCTGGGGGGAGAGACCCAGTACTTC.

This clone was recorded only once. V and J are TRBV29-1 and TRBJ2-1; no definite D call. Germline V gene sequence: CDR1 SQVTM, CDR2 ANQGSEA. This CDR3 contains 13 residues. Trimming cost V 0 bases and J 3 bases, with 6 bases left between them. CDR3 in amino acids: CSVEDPVYNEQFF. The CDR3, as DNA: TGCAGCGTTGAAGACCCCGTCTACAATGAGCAGTTCTTC.

This sequence joins TRBV3-1 (or the pseudogene TRBV3-2) and TRBJ1-1, with unresolved D. Germline loops: CDR1 LGHDT, CDR2 YNNKEL (reference sequence). V was pared by 0 bases and J by 4 bases, with 15 bases between. The CDR3 runs 16 residues. DNA for the CDR3: TGTGCCAGCAGCCAAGATAATGGCGGCGCGGGCACTGAAGCTTTCTTT. Its protein product is CASSQDNGGAGTEAFF.

The chain combines TRBV5-1 with TRBJ1-2; the match to TRBD1 covers 7 bases. Germline trimming cut 5 bases from V and 1 base from J; bases unmatched to any gene: 8. Germline V gene sequence: CDR1 SGHRS, CDR2 YFSETQ. The CDR3 sequence is 15 residues long. The chain's CDR3 is CASSPGTVLNYGYTF. The CDR3 DNA follows: TGCGCCAGCAGTCCCGGGACAGTACTTAACTATGGCTACACCTTC.